The 26 T cell receptor beta chains listed next were all sequenced from one sample in a study of cytomegalovirus exposure and HLA in healthy donors. 13 Jbeta primers and 60 Vbeta primers were used for the PCR. Sequenced by immunoSEQ multiplex PCR; TCRdb stores in-frame clones only, minus some. The sample consists of 110,000 to 150,000 clones, roughly 80% of them appearing once. Specimen: PBMCs. These receptors were collected from a female donor in good health and CMV-seronegative.

This chain links TRBV19 with TRBJ1-1; 7 positions agree with TRBD1. J lost 6 bases, V lost 5 bases, and 0 bases had no gene match. This CDR3 contains 11 residues. The germline V gene has CDR1 LNHDA and CDR2 SQIVND (reference sequence). In DNA, the CDR3 is TGTGCCAGTAGTCAGGGGGCTGAAGCTTTCTTT. It specifies CASSQGAEAFF.

The rearrangement links TRBV5-8 to TRBJ1-2; D gene uncertain. The CDR3 runs to 13 residues. Trimming removed 4 bases from V and 4 bases from J, with 11 bases in between. Per germline, CDR1 SGHTS and CDR2 YDEGEE. This CDR3 is CASSHIPFYGYTF. CDR3 in DNA: TGTGCCAGCAGCCACATTCCCTTCTATGGCTACACCTTC.

This chain links TRBV25-1 with TRBJ1-6; 9 nucleotides align to TRBD1. V lost 3 bases and J lost 8; bases outside the gene matches: 5. Germline V gene sequence: CDR1 MGHDK, CDR2 SYGVNS. There are 15 residues in the CDR3. The CDR3 region has the DNA TGTGCCAGCAGTGACAGACAGGGGGAATATTCACCCCTCCACTTT. Translated: CASSDRQGEYSPLHF. Full variable domain (outside the CDR3, taken from reference TRBV25-1 and TRBJ1-6): EADIYQTPRYLVIGTGKKITLECSQTMGHDKMYWYQQDPGMELHLIHYSYGVNSTEKGDLSSESTVSRIRTEHFPLTLESARPSHTSQYLCASSDRQGEYSPLHFGNGTRLTVT.

The sample holds one count of this clone. The rearrangement uses TRBV27 and TRBJ1-6; a possible D gene is TRBD1 (6 bases). CDR1 and CDR2 from the germline V gene are MNHEY and SMNVEV (reference sequence). This CDR3 comprises 14 residues. V gave up 6 bases and J gave up 10 bases, with 16 bases separating them. The CDR3 spells CASSLGGVGSPLHF. CDR3 DNA sequence: TGTGCCAGCAGCCTAGGGGGGGTTGGATCACCCCTCCACTTT.

This clone was observed once. The chain couples TRBV7-8 to TRBJ2-2, with TRBD1 identical over 7 bases. Germline CDR1 and CDR2: SGHVS and FQNEAQ. This CDR3 has 20 residues. V was pared by 7 bases and J by 2 bases, with 22 bases of the junction left unmatched. The CDR3 is CASTINPAKRTGLNTGELFF. The CDR3, as DNA: TGTGCCAGCACCATAAACCCGGCGAAAAGGACAGGATTAAACACCGGGGAGCTGTTTTTT.

CDR3 residues: CASSVGWLQNTEAFF. CDR3 nucleotides: TGTGCCAGCAGCGTAGGTTGGCTTCAGAACACTGAAGCTTTCTTT. The chain uses TRBV9 and TRBJ1-1, with D uncertain. Deletions cut 0 bases from V and 1 base from J, with 10 bases between. Germline CDR1 reads SGDLS; CDR2 reads YYNGEE. This CDR3 region has 15 residues.

The chain recombines TRBV6-1 with TRBJ2-1; TRBD2 aligns across 11 bases. The germline V gene has CDR1 MNHNS and CDR2 SASEGT. The CDR3 runs to 14 residues. V dropped 8 bases and J dropped 2; count of bases not matched to a gene: 2. CDR3 DNA sequence: TGTGCCAGCGGGACTAGCGGAACCTACAATGAGCAGTTCTTC. Amino acids: CASGTSGTYNEQFF.

The chain is built from TRBV15 and TRBJ1-3; D uncertain. Germline CDR1 reads LNHNV; CDR2 reads YYDKDF (reference sequence). V was shortened by 0 bases and J by 0 bases, with 12 bases between the two germline ends. This CDR3 has 17 residues. As DNA, the CDR3 is TGTGCCACCAGCAGAGATCGTGGAGGAAGCTCTGGAAACACCATATATTTT. It specifies CATSRDRGGSSGNTIYF.

The chain recombines TRBV19 with TRBJ1-2; 8 bases align to TRBD1. The CDR3 has 15 amino acids. J was trimmed by 2 bases and V by 5 bases; bases with no gene match: 7. Germline V lookup: CDR1 LNHDA, CDR2 SQIVND (reference sequence). The CDR3 spells CASSFTRTGNYGYTF. The CDR3 DNA follows: TGTGCCAGTAGTTTTACAAGGACAGGGAACTATGGCTACACCTTC.

The rearrangement joins TRBV5-4 to TRBJ2-7, with 8 bases lining up with TRBD2. V dropped 4 bases and J dropped 4; count of bases not matched to a gene: 7. CDR3 length: 14 amino acids. Germline CDR1 SGHNT, CDR2 YYREEE (reference sequence). The CDR3 region has the DNA TGTGCCAGCAGCGCTGTCGGGACTAGTTACGAGCAGTACTTC. It encodes CASSAVGTSYEQYF.

This clone was seen a few times. The CDR3 loop is CASSLGQGRTEAFF. DNA of the CDR3: TGTGCCAGCAGCTTAGGACAGGGTAGAACTGAAGCTTTCTTT. The V gene is TRBV7-6, the J gene TRBJ1-1, with 7 bases lining up with TRBD1. The CDR3 has 14 amino acids. J lost 5 bases, V lost 1 base, and 4 bases had no gene match. Germline V gene data show CDR1 as SGHVS and CDR2 as FNYEAQ.

The chain employs TRBV9 and TRBJ1-2; 10 bases agree with TRBD1. Germline-derived CDR1 and CDR2 are SGDLS and YYNGEE. J was trimmed by 3 bases and V by 2 bases; bases with no gene match: 1. The CDR3 has 14 amino acids. The DNA of the CDR3 is TGTGCCAGCAGCGTCGGACAGGGGGACTATGGCTACACCTTC. Amino acids: CASSVGQGDYGYTF. The full variable domain, in which reference TRBV9 and TRBJ1-2 provide the parts outside the CDR3, is DSGVTQTPKHLITATGQRVTLRCSPRSGDLSVYWYQQSLDQGLQFLIQYYNGEERAKGNILERFSAQQFPDLHSELNLSSLELGDSALYFCASSVGQGDYGYTFGSGTRLTVV.

The chain links TRBV19 to TRBJ1-2, with D unresolved. The CDR3 contains 14 residues. Looked up from germline, CDR1 is LNHDA and CDR2 is SQIVND (reference sequence). The V end was cut by 2 bases, the J end by 6 bases, with 13 bases between. The CDR3, as DNA: TGTGCCAGTAGTATACCGGGTCCCATAAATGGCTACACCTTC. This sequence encodes CASSIPGPINGYTF.

The chain recombines TRBV5-1 with TRBJ2-3, with TRBD1 matching 11 bases. V was clipped by 4 bases and J by 4 bases; unmatched bases: 8. CDR1 and CDR2 from the germline V gene are SGHRS and YFSETQ. There are 16 residues in the CDR3. Here the CDR3 reads CASSARGGQGADTQYF. The CDR3 region has the DNA TGCGCCAGCAGCGCTAGAGGGGGACAGGGGGCAGATACGCAGTATTTT.

The DNA for the CDR3 is TGTGCCAGCAGTTTATCACAGGGGGCGCAGGGCTACACCTTC. Amino acids: CASSLSQGAQGYTF. This chain uses TRBV27 with TRBJ1-2; 9 bases fit TRBD1. Germline-derived CDR1 and CDR2 are MNHEY and SMNVEV (reference sequence). V gave up 0 bases and J gave up 8 bases; unmatched junction bases: 4. The CDR3 consists of 14 residues.

This chain uses TRBV15 with TRBJ1-4; 7 bases line up with TRBD1. J gave up 8 bases and V 5 bases, and 14 bases lay outside the gene matches. The CDR3 has 16 residues. Germline CDR1 and CDR2: LNHNV and YYDKDF (reference sequence). The CDR3: CATSFYPSRGEEKLFF. In DNA form, the CDR3 reads TGTGCCACCAGCTTCTACCCATCCAGGGGGGAAGAAAAACTGTTTTTT.

This chain links TRBV30 with TRBJ2-7; 9 bases fit TRBD1. The CDR3 covers 15 residues. With 1 base clipped from V and 7 bases from J, the junction kept 11 bases outside the gene matches. Germline values: CDR1 GTSNPN, CDR2 SVGIG (reference sequence). The CDR3 DNA reads as TGTGCCTGGAGTGAGGGACAGGGCAGTTCGGGGGAGCAGTACTTC. As protein: CAWSEGQGSSGEQYF.

This clone was observed once. CDR3 sequence (DNA): TGTGCCAGCAGTTTACCCTGGACAGGGGATGGCTACACCTTC. Amino acids: CASSLPWTGDGYTF. This chain joins TRBV28 and TRBJ1-2; 9 positions agree with TRBD1. The V gene's germline CDR1 is MDHEN and CDR2 SYDVKM. Germline trimming cut 2 bases from V and 6 bases from J; bases unmatched to any gene: 4. This CDR3 has 14 residues.

The chain links TRBV29-1 to TRBJ2-5; tentatively, D is TRBD1 (7 bases). The end of the DNA is better explained by TRBJ2-7, so the J call may be wrong. The germline V gene has CDR1 SQVTM and CDR2 ANQGSEA. This CDR3 has 15 residues. CDR3 nucleotides: TGCAGCGTTGAAGATAGGAGGGGACAGACCTACGAGCAGTACTTC. The encoded protein is CSVEDRRGQTYEQYF.

The chain recombines TRBV6-1 with TRBJ2-2; TRBD1 agrees at 8 bases. The CDR3 runs 14 residues. After removal of 7 bases from V and 4 bases from J, the junction contained 5 bases not matched to a gene. CDR1 and CDR2 from the germline V gene are MNHNS and SASEGT. CDR3 sequence (DNA): TGTGCCAGCAAAGGACAGGGAATCACCGGGGAGCTGTTTTTT. This sequence encodes CASKGQGITGELFF.

In regard to this clone: This same CDR3 is encoded by further DNA sequences in the sample. For the CDR3, the DNA is TGTGCCAGCAGCTTGATGACAGGGAGCTCCTACGAGCAGTACTTC. This codes for CASSLMTGSSYEQYF. The V and J genes are TRBV7-2 and TRBJ2-7; 7 bases match TRBD1. The CDR3 length is 15 residues. Trimming cost V 3 bases and J 0 bases; bases outside gene matches: 5. CDR1 is SGHTA and CDR2 is FQGNSA in the germline V gene.

This rearrangement joins TRBV7-2 to TRBJ2-5; TRBD2 matches 13 bases. CDR3 length: 17 amino acids. Germline lookup yields CDR1 SGHTA and CDR2 FQGNSA. The J segment lost 4 bases and the V segment lost 4 bases, leaving 9 bases of the junction unmatched. CDR3 bases: TGTGCCAGCAGCTCGCCACTCGGACTAGCGGGAGTAGAGACCCAGTACTTC. The encoded protein is CASSSPLGLAGVETQYF.

The V and J genes are TRBV9 and TRBJ2-1; no clear D gene. Germline CDR1 is SGDLS and CDR2 is YYNGEE. Trimming took 3 bases from V and 3 from J, leaving 13 bases between them. CDR3 length equals 15 residues. The chain's CDR3 is CASSGPQEGYNEQFF. CDR3 DNA sequence: TGTGCCAGCAGCGGTCCCCAGGAAGGCTACAATGAGCAGTTCTTC.

The chain uses TRBV6-5 and TRBJ2-2; tentative D call: TRBD1 (6 bases). Germline V gene data show CDR1 as MNHEY and CDR2 as SVGAGI. Trimming removed 1 base at V and 2 bases at J, with 11 bases between. The CDR3 has 16 amino acids. CDR3 sequence: CASSYYRDVNTGELFF. The DNA of the CDR3 is TGTGCCAGCAGTTACTACAGGGACGTAAACACCGGGGAGCTGTTTTTT.

The J gene is TRBJ2-3, the V gene TRBV2; 7 nucleotides line up with TRBD2. V gave up 6 bases and J gave up 3 bases; unmatched junction bases: 12. Germline-derived CDR1 and CDR2 are SNHLY and FYNNEI. The CDR3 spans 16 residues. CDR3 loop: CASRTPPGGGTDTQYF. CDR3 sequence (DNA): TGTGCCAGCAGGACCCCGCCGGGGGGTGGGACAGATACGCAGTATTTT.

This clone was seen once. The chain links TRBV5-8 to TRBJ2-7, with D possibly being TRBD2 (7 bases). The germline V and J ends were trimmed by 0 bases and 6 bases, with 13 bases remaining between them. The CDR3 covers 14 residues. Germline CDR1 and CDR2: SGHTS and YDEGEE. The chain's CDR3 is CASSLVGGASEQYF. The CDR3 DNA reads TGTGCCAGCAGCTTGGTTGGGGGGGCGTCCGAGCAGTACTTC.